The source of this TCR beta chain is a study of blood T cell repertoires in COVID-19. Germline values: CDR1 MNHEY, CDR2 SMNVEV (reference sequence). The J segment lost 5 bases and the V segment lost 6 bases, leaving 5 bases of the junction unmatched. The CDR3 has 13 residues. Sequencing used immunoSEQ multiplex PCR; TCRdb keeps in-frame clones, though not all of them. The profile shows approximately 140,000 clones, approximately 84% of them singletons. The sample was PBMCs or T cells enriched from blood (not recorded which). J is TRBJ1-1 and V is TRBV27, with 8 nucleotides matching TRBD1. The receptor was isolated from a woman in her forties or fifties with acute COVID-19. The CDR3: CASRSGGWTEAFF. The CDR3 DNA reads TGTGCCAGCAGATCAGGGGGCTGGACTGAAGCTTTCTTT.